This T cell receptor beta chain was captured in a study of technical replicates of blood from a few donors. Some clones are missing from TCRdb's copy, which holds only in-frame ones; the method was immunoSEQ multiplex PCR. Counted here are about 82,000 clones, about 90% occurring once; the ten biggest clones make up over 0.2%. As for this clone: A junction boundary mismatches the germline segment, possibly from a read error.

Germline CDR1 and CDR2: SNHLY and FYNNEI. The CDR3 extends over 13 amino acids. The specimen sequenced was T cells isolated from PBMCs. The sequence derives from a human donor in good health. The V gene is TRBV2, the J gene TRBJ2-3; tentative D call: TRBD2 (6 bases). The CDR3 sequence: CASSAGVTYTQYF. The CDR3 DNA sequence: TGTGCCAGCAGTGCGGGGGTCACATATACGCAGTATTTT. The full variable domain, its missing parts supplied by reference TRBV2 and TRBJ2-3, is EPEVTQTPSHQVTQMGQEVILRCVPISNHLYFYWYRQILGQKVEFLVSFYNNEISEKSEIFDDQFSVERPDGSNFTLKIRSTKLEDSAMYFCASSAGVTYTQYFGPGTRLTVL.